Described below is a single T cell receptor beta chain sequence and its context. Its antigen is as yet unknown. Produced via immunoSEQ multiplex PCR; TCRdb's table is partial and in-frame only. The data show more than 50,000 clones, about 87% seen once. This sample is drawn from a study of OX40 agonist ivuxolimab in advanced cancers. In the study overall: Patients undergoing dose escalation presented with hepatocellular carcinoma, melanoma, renal cell or head and neck cancer. Study conclusions and caveats: Low normalized T-cell clonal expansion also characterized some of the nonresponders. The study found that CD8+ T cells averaged more expanded clones than CD4+. Expanded peripheral T cells had an undetermined antigen specificity.

This CDR3 has 13 residues. The V end was cut by 2 bases, the J end by 1 base, with 6 bases between. Germline assignment: CDR1 SGHRS and CDR2 YFSETQ. V gene TRBV5-1 combines with J gene TRBJ2-5; D is ambiguous. This sample comprised CD4+ or CD8+ T cells sorted from blood, obtained in a trial of the OX40 agonist ivuxolimab. This TCR came from an adult with an advanced solid tumor such as melanoma, head and neck, liver or kidney cancer. The CDR3 spells CASSLNFQETQYF. As DNA, the CDR3 is TGCGCCAGCAGCTTAAACTTCCAAGAGACCCAGTACTTC.